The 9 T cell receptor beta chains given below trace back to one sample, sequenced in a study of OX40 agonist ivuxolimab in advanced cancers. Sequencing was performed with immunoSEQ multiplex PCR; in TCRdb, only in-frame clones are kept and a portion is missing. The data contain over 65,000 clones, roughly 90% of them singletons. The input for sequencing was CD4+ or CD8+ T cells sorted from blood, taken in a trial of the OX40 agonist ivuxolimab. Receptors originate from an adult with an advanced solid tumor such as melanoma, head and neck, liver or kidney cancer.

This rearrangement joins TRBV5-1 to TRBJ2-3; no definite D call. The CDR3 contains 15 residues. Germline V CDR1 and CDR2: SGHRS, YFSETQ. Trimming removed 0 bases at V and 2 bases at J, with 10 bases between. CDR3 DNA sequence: TGCGCCAGCAGCTTGGAGCCCCTTTCCACAGATACGCAGTATTTT. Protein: CASSLEPLSTDTQYF.

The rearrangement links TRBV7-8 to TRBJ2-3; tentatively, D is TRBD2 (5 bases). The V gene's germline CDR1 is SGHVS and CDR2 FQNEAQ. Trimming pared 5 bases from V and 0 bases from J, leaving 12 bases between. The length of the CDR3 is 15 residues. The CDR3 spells CASSRAVLSTDTQYF. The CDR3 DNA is TGTGCCAGCAGCCGAGCGGTTCTCAGCACAGATACGCAGTATTTT. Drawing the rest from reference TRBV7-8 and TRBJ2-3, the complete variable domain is GAGVSQSPRYKVAKRGQDVALRCDPISGHVSLFWYQQALGQGPEFLTYFQNEAQLDKSGLPSDRFFAERPEGSVSTLKIQRTQQEDSAVYLCASSRAVLSTDTQYFGPGTRLTVL.

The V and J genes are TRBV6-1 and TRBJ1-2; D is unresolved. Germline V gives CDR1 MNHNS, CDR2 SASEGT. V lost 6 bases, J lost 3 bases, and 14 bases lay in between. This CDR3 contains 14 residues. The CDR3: CASSPKRTDYGYTF. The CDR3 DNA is TGTGCCAGCAGCCCCAAGCGCACAGACTATGGCTACACCTTC.

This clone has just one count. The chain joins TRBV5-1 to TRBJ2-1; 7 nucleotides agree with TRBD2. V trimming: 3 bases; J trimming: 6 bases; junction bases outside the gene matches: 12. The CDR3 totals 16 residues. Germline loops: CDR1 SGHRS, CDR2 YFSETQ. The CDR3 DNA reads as TGCGCCAGCAGCTGGTCGGCTAGCGGTTTAGGCAATGAGCAGTTCTTC. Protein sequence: CASSWSASGLGNEQFF.

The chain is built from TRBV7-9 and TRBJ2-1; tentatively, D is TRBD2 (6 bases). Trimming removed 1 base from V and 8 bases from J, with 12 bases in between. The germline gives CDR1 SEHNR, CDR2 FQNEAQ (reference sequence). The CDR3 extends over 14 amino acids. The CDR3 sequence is CASSLGAGIYEQFF. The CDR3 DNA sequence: TGTGCCAGCAGCTTAGGTGCGGGAATTTATGAGCAGTTCTTC. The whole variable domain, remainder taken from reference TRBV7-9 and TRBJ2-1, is DTGVSQNPRHKITKRGQNVTFRCDPISEHNRLYWYRQTLGQGPEFLTYFQNEAQLEKSRLLSDRFSAERPKGSFSTLEIQRTEQGDSAMYLCASSLGAGIYEQFFGPGTRLTVL.

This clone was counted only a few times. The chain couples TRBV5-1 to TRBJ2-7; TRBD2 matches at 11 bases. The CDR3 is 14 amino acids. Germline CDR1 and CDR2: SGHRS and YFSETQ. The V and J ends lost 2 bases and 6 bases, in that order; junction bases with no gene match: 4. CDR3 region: CASSLLAGVGEQYF. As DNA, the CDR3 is TGCGCCAGCAGCTTACTAGCGGGAGTGGGCGAGCAGTACTTC.

CDR3 bases: TGTGCCAGCAGACCGGGACTAGCGGGAGTCGATACGCAGTATTTT. It codes for CASRPGLAGVDTQYF. The chain carries TRBV27 and TRBJ2-3, with TRBD2 matching over 14 bases. The CDR3 contains 15 residues. V gave up 6 bases and J gave up 6 bases; unmatched junction bases: 5. Germline V lookup: CDR1 MNHEY, CDR2 SMNVEV (reference sequence).

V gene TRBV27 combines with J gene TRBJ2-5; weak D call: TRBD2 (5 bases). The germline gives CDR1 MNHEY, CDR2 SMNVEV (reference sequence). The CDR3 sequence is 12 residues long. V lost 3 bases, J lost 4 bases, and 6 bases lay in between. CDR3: CASSFRGETQYF. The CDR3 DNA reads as TGTGCCAGCAGTTTTCGGGGAGAGACCCAGTACTTC.

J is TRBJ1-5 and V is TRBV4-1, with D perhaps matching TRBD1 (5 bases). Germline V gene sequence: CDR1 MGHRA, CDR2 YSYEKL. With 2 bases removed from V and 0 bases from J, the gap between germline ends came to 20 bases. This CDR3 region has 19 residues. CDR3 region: CASSQNFMGGTVSNQPQHF. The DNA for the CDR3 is TGCGCCAGCAGCCAAAACTTTATGGGCGGGACCGTTAGCAATCAGCCCCAGCATTTT.